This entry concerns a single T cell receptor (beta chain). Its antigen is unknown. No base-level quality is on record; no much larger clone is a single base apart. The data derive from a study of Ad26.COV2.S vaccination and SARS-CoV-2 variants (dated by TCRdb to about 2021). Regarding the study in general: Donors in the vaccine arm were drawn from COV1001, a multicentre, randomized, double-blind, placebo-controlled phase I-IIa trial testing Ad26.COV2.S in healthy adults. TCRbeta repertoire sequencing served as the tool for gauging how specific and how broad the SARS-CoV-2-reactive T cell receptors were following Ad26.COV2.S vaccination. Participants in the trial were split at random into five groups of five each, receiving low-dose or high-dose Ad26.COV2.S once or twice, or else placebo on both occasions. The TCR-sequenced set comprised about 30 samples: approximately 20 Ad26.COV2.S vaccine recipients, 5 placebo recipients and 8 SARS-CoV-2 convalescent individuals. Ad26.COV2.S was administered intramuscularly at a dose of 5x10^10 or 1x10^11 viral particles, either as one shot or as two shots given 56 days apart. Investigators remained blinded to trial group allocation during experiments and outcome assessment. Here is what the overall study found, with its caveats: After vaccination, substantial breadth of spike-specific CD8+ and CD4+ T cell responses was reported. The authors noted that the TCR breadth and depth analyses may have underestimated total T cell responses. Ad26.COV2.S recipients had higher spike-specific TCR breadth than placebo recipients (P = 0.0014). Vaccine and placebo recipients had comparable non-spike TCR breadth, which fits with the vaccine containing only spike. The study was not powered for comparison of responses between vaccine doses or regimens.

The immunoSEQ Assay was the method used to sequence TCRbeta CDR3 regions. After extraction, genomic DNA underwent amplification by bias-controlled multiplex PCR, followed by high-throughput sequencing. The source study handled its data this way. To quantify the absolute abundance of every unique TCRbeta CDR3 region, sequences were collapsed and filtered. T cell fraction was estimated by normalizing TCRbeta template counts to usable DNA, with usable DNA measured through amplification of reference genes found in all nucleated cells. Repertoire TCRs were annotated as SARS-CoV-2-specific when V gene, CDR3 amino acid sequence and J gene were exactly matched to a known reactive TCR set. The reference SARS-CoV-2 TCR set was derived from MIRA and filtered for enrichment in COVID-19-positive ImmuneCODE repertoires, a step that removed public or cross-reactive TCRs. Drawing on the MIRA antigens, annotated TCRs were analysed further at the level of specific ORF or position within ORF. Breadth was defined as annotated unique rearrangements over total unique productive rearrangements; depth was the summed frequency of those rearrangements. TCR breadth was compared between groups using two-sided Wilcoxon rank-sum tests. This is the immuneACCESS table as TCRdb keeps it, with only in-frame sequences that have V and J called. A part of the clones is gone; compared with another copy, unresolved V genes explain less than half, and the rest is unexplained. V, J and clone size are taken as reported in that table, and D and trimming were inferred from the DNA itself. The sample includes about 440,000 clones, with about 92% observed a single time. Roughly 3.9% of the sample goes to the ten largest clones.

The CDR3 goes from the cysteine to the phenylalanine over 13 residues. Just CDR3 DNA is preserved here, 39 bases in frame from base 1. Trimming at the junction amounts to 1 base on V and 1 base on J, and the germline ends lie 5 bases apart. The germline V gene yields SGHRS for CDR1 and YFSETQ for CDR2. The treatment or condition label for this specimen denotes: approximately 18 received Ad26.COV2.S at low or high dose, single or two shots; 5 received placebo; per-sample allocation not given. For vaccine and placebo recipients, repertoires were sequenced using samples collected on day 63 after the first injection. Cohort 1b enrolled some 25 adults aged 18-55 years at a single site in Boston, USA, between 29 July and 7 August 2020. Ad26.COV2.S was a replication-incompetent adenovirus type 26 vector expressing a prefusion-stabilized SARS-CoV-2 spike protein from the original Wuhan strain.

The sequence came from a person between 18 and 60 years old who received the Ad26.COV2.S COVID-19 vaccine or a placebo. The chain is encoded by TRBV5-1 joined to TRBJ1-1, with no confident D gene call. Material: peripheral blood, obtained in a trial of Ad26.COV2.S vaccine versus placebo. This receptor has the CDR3 CASSLRKNTEAFF. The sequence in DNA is TGCGCCAGCAGCTTGCGGAAGAACACTGAAGCTTTCTTT.